A single TCR beta chain is shown here with its context. In this sample, this clone turned up a few times. This clone's antigen is unknown. There are no base qualities to consult, and no much larger clone falls within one base. The germline V gene supplies CDR1 SNHLY and CDR2 FYNNEI. At the junction V is shortened by 6 bases and J by 2 bases, with 17 bases in between. Spanning cysteine to phenylalanine, the CDR3 consists of 15 amino acids. Here the CDR3 DNA is all that survives: 45 bases in frame from base 1. The cohort comprised 710 or so healthy bone marrow donors. Cohort members were all nominally healthy when sampled, although unrecorded immune exposures were likely present. The donor was CMV seronegative and was included in the group of 352 seronegative cohort members. A peripheral blood sample was collected from each donor, and TCR beta sequencing was performed on peripheral blood mononuclear cells. Genomic DNA extraction from the blood cell samples was performed with the Qiagen DNeasy Blood Extraction Kit.

The sample is drawn from a study of cytomegalovirus exposure and HLA in healthy donors (dated 2017 in TCRdb). Study-wide context: An earlier analysis of some 550 of the donors reported approximately 270 Gb of sequence data and 100 million to 140 million unique TCR beta sequences from approximately 180 million T cells. Donor age, sex, ethnicity and CMV serostatus were compiled alongside the repertoire data. An earlier analysis of around 540 of the donors applied high-throughput TCR beta sequencing to assess whether each TCR beta V gene segment acted as functional or pseudogenic. The study aimed to test whether cataloging public T cell receptors could reveal signatures of past pathogen exposure. Among around 400 genotyped donors of the cohort, an average of approximately 240,000 unique TCR beta nucleotide sequences was sequenced per donor, of which 15% to 20% were non-productive. To predict cytomegalovirus infection status, the study combined high-throughput TCR immunosequencing, statistical association of individual TCRs with disease status, and machine learning. Approximately 310 gigabases of sequencing data and approximately 80 million unique TCR sequences were included in an early release covering about 700 HLA-typed donors. In a later genetic analysis, genome-wide SNP genotypes for about 55% of the roughly 700 donors were used, and that subset was treated as a discovery cohort. All discovery cohort repertoires had been generated using a single sequencing platform. A later analysis re-examined previously published TCR beta repertoires from hundreds of donors and added high-resolution HLA genotyping to investigate patterns of TCR occurrence. Using immunosequencing, the study profiled T cell repertoires from 500 to 800 subjects and related those repertoires to cytomegalovirus serostatus. HLA typing included class I and class II loci at four-digit resolution. Rather than drawing on any new phenotypic data, the later analysis identified candidate immune exposures from TCR beta sequences and the way those sequences occurred across donors. Typing coverage varied by locus: about 629-640 donors for A, B, C, DRB1 and DQB1; roughly 510 for DQA1; some 610 for DPA1; 450 to 480 for DPB1. Along with the approximately 700-subject first cohort, a separate validation cohort of over a hundred different subjects was used. The genetic ancestry cluster associated with self-reported Caucasian donors included about 81% of the roughly 410 genotyped donors. Four or five DR-DQ haplotypes were handled as single units for association and clustering because linkage in the cohort was strong. Overall study results and their limits: The authors suggested that the approach could potentially be extended to other disease states and immunological phenotypes. CMV serostatus was the only immune exposure information available for the cohort. The study gave a list of some 150 TCR beta chains associated with cytomegalovirus. A later analysis reported that several top co-occurrence clusters appeared linked to parvovirus B19, influenza, CMV and Epstein-Barr virus. According to a later analysis, most CMV-associated TCR beta chains appeared to be HLA-restricted, and the HLA associations seemed to be driven largely by CMV exposure. An earlier analysis of approximately 600 of the donors showed that most TCR beta V segments appeared in productive rearrangements either about 87% or about 30% of the time, which broadly matched IMGT annotations. Strong co-occurrence of HLA alleles, especially DR and DQ, made assigning TCR associations to individual alleles difficult. Three of the identified cytomegalovirus-associated TCR beta chains were confirmed in vitro to be specific for cytomegalovirus antigens. The classifier was reported to diagnose cytomegalovirus status with high specificity and sensitivity in both the original and validation cohorts. Compared with equally common non-associated chains, HLA-associated TCR beta chains in a later analysis were more clonally expanded and had lower generation probabilities. A later genetic analysis associated a missense DCLRE1C variant with V-gene and J-gene trimming of TCR beta chains, and an independent cohort replicated the association. In this cohort, only TCR beta chains were sequenced, and detectable features were limited by the absence of alpha or paired-chain data. Linkage disequilibrium might explain the correlated functional status among segregating V segments, but an unknown experimental factor could not be excluded. According to a later analysis, TCR association rates differed among HLA loci, with DRB1 alleles showing the most associated TCRs and HLA-C alleles showing the fewest. Some IMGT-functional V segments, including TRBV6-2 and TRBV6-3, could not be distinguished by the 87-base-pair reads and were therefore excluded. In a later genetic analysis, fewer N-insertions in productive TCRs were reported among donors in an Asian-associated ancestry cluster than the roughly 670-donor mean. At a false discovery rate of 0.05, a later analysis linked 15,000 to 20,000 TCR beta sequences to specific HLA alleles. Because counts were too low, some 17 rarely observed V segments, including chromosome 9 orphons, were excluded from the earlier analysis of a few hundred of the donors. A further reported finding was that TCR beta sequences accurately predicted the HLA-A and HLA-B alleles for most subjects in the first cohort. A cluster of highly shared sequence variants was judged likely to represent a technical artifact of the sequencing pipeline. While some public TCRs were present in many individuals, most TCR sequences turned up only very rarely across donors. The presence/absence analyses assumed that sequencing depth was roughly uniform across donors, and that assumption may not be true. HLA typing was unavailable for some donors at each locus, so association tests used only the typed subset.

The library was made by the immunoSEQ multiplex PCR assay. For the multiplex PCR, a mixture combining 60 forward primers for TCR Vbeta segments and 13 reverse primers for TCR Jbeta segments was used. A multiplex PCR assay on genomic DNA amplified the CDR3 region of rearranged TCR beta genes. On the Illumina HiSeq System, the amplified TCR beta libraries were sequenced as 87-base-pair reads. As for the authors' bioinformatics: A later analysis counted some 74 million unique TCR beta chains across the 640 or so repertoires, and 9.5 million to 11 million of these chains were shared by at least two donors. Raw reads were error-corrected and collapsed into unique sequences by a nearest-neighbor algorithm in which closely related sequences were merged to remove PCR and sequencing errors. V, D and J gene segments were assigned by aligning CDR3 sequences to IMGT reference sequences. For a sequence to be retained, a match of at least six nucleotides was required to both a V gene segment and a J gene segment. A rearrangement was called productive if the CDR3 had no stop codons and remained in frame with V and J, and every other rearrangement was called non-productive. Following IMGT convention, CDR3 was defined as the stretch from the second conserved V-encoded cysteine to the conserved J-encoded phenylalanine. The earlier analysis of about 610 of the donors excluded any sequence lacking an unambiguous match to a single V gene segment. An earlier analysis of under 750 of the donors called V segments functional above 56.7% productive rearrangements and segregating when the between-donor standard deviation exceeded 5%. To diagnose cytomegalovirus status from the catalog of TCR beta chain sequences, a statistical classification framework was built. In a later analysis, TCR nucleotide sequences were compared against IMGT/GENE-DB human TR gene sequences so that V and J genes could be assigned. In a later analysis, CDR3 sequences and most-parsimonious VDJ recombination scenarios were assigned using the TCRdist pipeline. A later analysis defined each TCR beta chain by its CDR3 amino acid sequence plus V-gene family, and excluded reads lacking a unique V-gene family. A later analysis removed 592 highly shared, low-generation-probability nucleotide sequences to deal with suspected cross-contamination and a sequencing artifact. In a later analysis, a clonal expansion index was calculated for each public chain from normalized within-repertoire ranks of inferred template counts. In a later analysis, generation probabilities were computed with a VDJ recombination model fitted to out-of-frame rearrangements, and the resulting probabilities were checked against IGoR. In a later analysis, hypergeometric tests were used to score TCR-TCR, TCR-HLA and TCR-CMV co-occurrence, with a repertoire-size bias correction applied to TCR pairs. False discovery rates were estimated in a later analysis by permuting HLA or CMV assignments 20 times. A later analysis grouped co-occurring TCRs with DBSCAN, adding TCRdist sequence similarity when clustering within HLA-allele-positive subsets. Co-occurrence clustering excluded repertoires with fewer than 30,000 or more than 120,000 public chains, plus five with anomalous nucleotide sharing. TCRdb carries this immuneACCESS record with in-frame sequences only. Its versions omit some clonotypes, under half of them owing to an unresolved V gene in the studies checked, with the rest unexplained. D and trimming come from the DNA, and the V and J calls and clone size come from that table. This sample has around 200,000 clones in its table, and 60% to 80% of those were observed once. Approximately 1.8% of the sample lies in the top ten.

The clonotype originates from a male donor in good health and CMV-seronegative. Rearrangement joined TRBV2 to TRBJ2-7, and perhaps TRBD1 as D gene, on 5 matching bases. The sample consisted of PBMCs. The DNA sequence reads TGTGCCAGCAGGAAGACAGAGATACCTACCTACGAGCAGTACTTC. Its protein reads: CASRKTEIPTYEQYF.